Below, 32 T cell receptor beta chains from the same sample are listed, as sequenced in a study of OX40 agonist ivuxolimab in advanced cancers. Method: immunoSEQ multiplex PCR; TCRdb's copy keeps in-frame clones and lacks some. The sample lists about 81,000 clones, approximately 85% seen once, with 0.2% to 0.25% in the top ten. The specimen comprised CD4+ or CD8+ T cells sorted from blood, sampled in a trial of the OX40 agonist ivuxolimab. These receptors were obtained from an adult with an advanced solid tumor such as melanoma, head and neck, liver or kidney cancer.

This sequence joins TRBV7-9 and TRBJ2-5; D gene uncertain. The ends were cut back, 3 bases at V and 5 bases at J, with 10 bases in the middle. Looked up from germline, CDR1 is SEHNR and CDR2 is FQNEAQ (reference sequence). The length of the CDR3 is 13 residues. CDR3 nucleotide sequence: TGTGCCAGCAGCTTCGCTGGCATTGAGACCCAGTACTTC. It yields the protein CASSFAGIETQYF.

This sequence joins TRBV29-1 and TRBJ1-1; D is undetermined. This CDR3 region has 12 residues. Germline V gene lookup returns CDR1 SQVTM and CDR2 ANQGSEA. Trimming took off 4 bases at V and 0 bases at J, with 6 bases between the two ends. CDR3 in DNA: TGCAGCGTTGCCCCCTTGAACACTGAAGCTTTCTTT. Protein sequence: CSVAPLNTEAFF.

This clone appeared once. The rearrangement uses TRBV2 and TRBJ1-5, with 10 positions matching TRBD1. Losses at the gene ends were 7 bases for V and 2 bases for J; bases not matched to a gene: 8. This CDR3 has 16 residues. CDR1 is SNHLY, CDR2 FYNNEI, per germline. The CDR3 region has the DNA TGTGCCAGCATACGCGACAGGGGGCAGGGCAATCAGCCCCAGCATTTT. It yields the protein CASIRDRGQGNQPQHF.

This chain joins TRBV2 and TRBJ1-5; 7 nucleotides agree with TRBD1. The CDR3 is 15 residues long. V gave up 6 bases and J gave up 3 bases; unmatched junction bases: 8. Germline assignment: CDR1 SNHLY and CDR2 FYNNEI. The CDR3 nucleotides read TGTGCCAGCAGCCCCCGGACAGGTCTCAATCAGCCCCAGCATTTT. Translating gives CASSPRTGLNQPQHF. The variable domain in full, completed from reference TRBV2 and TRBJ1-5, reads EPEVTQTPSHQVTQMGQEVILRCVPISNHLYFYWYRQILGQKVEFLVSFYNNEISEKSEIFDDQFSVERPDGSNFTLKIRSTKLEDSAMYFCASSPRTGLNQPQHFGDGTRLSIL.

The chain is built from TRBV5-1 and TRBJ1-2; D is ambiguous. Germline V gene data show CDR1 as SGHRS and CDR2 as YFSETQ. Trimming cost V 3 bases and J 8 bases, with 14 bases left between them. The length of the CDR3 is 13 residues. The CDR3 loop is CASSSRGDSGYTF. The CDR3 region has the DNA TGCGCCAGCAGCTCAAGAGGTGATTCGGGCTACACCTTC.

The CDR3 DNA reads as TGTGCCAGCAGCGGCGAGGTGGGGGCTTTCTTT. Its translation: CASSGEVGAFF. J is TRBJ1-1 and V is TRBV28, with no clear D. CDR3 length equals 11 residues. Germline loops: CDR1 MDHEN, CDR2 SYDVKM. Deletions cut 6 bases from V and 11 bases from J, with 13 bases between.

V gene TRBV5-1 combines with J gene TRBJ1-4, with a tentative D call TRBD1 (6 bases). From germline, CDR1 is SGHRS and CDR2 YFSETQ. This CDR3 spans 16 amino acids. Trimming removed 0 bases at V and 0 bases at J, with 9 bases between. The CDR3 sequence: CASSLAAGATNEKLFF. The CDR3 DNA is TGCGCCAGCAGCTTGGCGGCAGGGGCAACTAATGAAAAACTGTTTTTT.

The chain recombines TRBV5-4 with TRBJ2-1; the D gene is possibly TRBD1 (5 bases). Germline values: CDR1 SGHNT, CDR2 YYREEE (reference sequence). The V and J ends lost 1 base and 0 bases respectively, with 8 bases between them. CDR3 length equals 15 residues. CDR3 bases: TGTGCCAGCAGCTTGAGCCAGGGCTCCTACAATGAGCAGTTCTTC. Its protein is CASSLSQGSYNEQFF.

CDR3 sequence (DNA): TGTGCCAGCAGCTTAGGGACCGGGGAGCTGTTTTTT. This encodes CASSLGTGELFF. This chain links TRBV11-2 with TRBJ2-2; D is unresolved. The CDR3 consists of 12 residues. CDR1 is SGHAT and CDR2 is FQNNGV in the germline V gene. V was shortened by 1 base and J by 5 bases, with 2 bases between the two germline ends.

The chain employs TRBV28 and TRBJ2-1; 8 bases fit TRBD1. V shed 5 bases, J shed 7 bases, and the junction held 7 bases outside the gene matches. CDR3 length: 14 residues. Looked up from germline, CDR1 is MDHEN and CDR2 is SYDVKM. The chain's CDR3 is CASSPARGRNEQFF. In DNA, the CDR3 is TGTGCCAGCAGTCCCGCCAGGGGGCGGAATGAGCAGTTCTTC.

The chain is built from TRBV7-8 and TRBJ2-7, with unresolved D. The CDR3 runs to 16 residues. Germline lookup yields CDR1 SGHVS and CDR2 FQNEAQ. The ends were cut back, 5 bases at V and 5 bases at J, with 22 bases in the middle. CDR3 bases: TGTGCCAGCAGCCACCCGATGCGGCGGTCCAACAACGAGCAGTACTTC. Residues: CASSHPMRRSNNEQYF.

This chain uses TRBV18 with TRBJ1-5; possibly TRBD1 for D (5 bases). Germline V CDR1 and CDR2: KGHSH, LQKENI. The V end was cut by 0 bases, the J end by 9 bases, with 9 bases between. CDR3 length: 13 residues. For the CDR3, the DNA is TGTGCCAGCTCACCACCTATCGGGGGGCCCCAGCATTTT. It specifies CASSPPIGGPQHF.

The DNA for the CDR3 is TGTGCCAGCAGCTCGAGACTAGTCGGGACGGTCGGAGATACGCAGTATTTT. This gives the protein CASSSRLVGTVGDTQYF. The rearrangement joins TRBV7-2 to TRBJ2-3, with a tentative D call TRBD2 (6 bases). Germline V gene lookup returns CDR1 SGHTA and CDR2 FQGNSA. V was cut by 4 bases and J by 5 bases, with 22 bases left in between. CDR3 length equals 17 residues.

Comment on this clone: This CDR3 is also generated by other DNA sequences in the sample. The V and J genes are TRBV2 and TRBJ2-7; 9 bases agree with TRBD1. The CDR3 length is 12 residues. J was trimmed by 3 bases and V by 6 bases; bases with no gene match: 0. Germline assignment: CDR1 SNHLY and CDR2 FYNNEI. CDR3 amino acids: CASRDRGYEQYF. The CDR3 coding sequence is TGTGCCAGCAGGGACAGGGGCTACGAGCAGTACTTC.

The sample holds one count of this clone. This chain joins TRBV5-1 and TRBJ2-5, with D perhaps being TRBD1 or TRBD2 (5 bases each). CDR1 SGHRS and CDR2 YFSETQ come from the germline V gene. The CDR3 is made up of 13 amino acids. V lost 7 bases and J 1 base, leaving 11 bases between the germline ends. The CDR3, as DNA: TGCGCCAGCGGTCCCGGGGCCCAAGAGACCCAGTACTTC. It translates to CASGPGAQETQYF.

This chain joins TRBV9 and TRBJ1-1; D not resolved. Per germline, CDR1 SGDLS and CDR2 YYNGEE. Trimming took 1 base from V and 0 from J, leaving 7 bases between them. CDR3 length: 14 amino acids. The CDR3 sequence: CASSVIGMNTEAFF. The CDR3 coding sequence is TGTGCCAGCAGCGTAATCGGCATGAACACTGAAGCTTTCTTT.

The chain carries TRBV4-1 and TRBJ1-2, with TRBD1 matching over 8 bases. The CDR3 runs to 14 residues. Trimming cost V 5 bases and J 8 bases; bases outside gene matches: 10. From germline, CDR1 is MGHRA and CDR2 YSYEKL. DNA of the CDR3: TGCGCCAGCAGCTCCCCTTTGACAGGGGTCGGCTACACCTTC. Translated, it gives CASSSPLTGVGYTF.

This clone was counted a few times. The V gene is TRBV11-2, the J gene TRBJ2-7, with D possibly being TRBD2 (6 bases). The V end lost 5 bases, the J end lost 4 bases, and 18 bases lay between the germline ends. The CDR3 is made up of 15 amino acids. CDR1 SGHAT and CDR2 FQNNGV come from the germline V gene. The CDR3 coding sequence is TGTGCCAGCAGCCCAACTAGCAGCCTCTTTTACGAGCAGTACGTC. Its protein is CASSPTSSLFYEQYV.

The chain employs TRBV13 and TRBJ2-1; D is undetermined. The CDR3 extends over 15 amino acids. Trimming stripped 1 base from V and 1 base from J, with 8 bases between. CDR1 is PRHDT, CDR2 FYEKMQ, per germline (reference sequence). This CDR3 is CASSLEGPSYNEQFF. The CDR3 DNA reads TGTGCCAGCAGCTTAGAGGGCCCTTCCTACAATGAGCAGTTCTTC.

The chain is built from TRBV7-8 and TRBJ1-1; D not certain. V shed 5 bases and J shed 6 bases, with 19 bases lying between them. CDR1 and CDR2 (germline): SGHVS, FQNEAQ. This CDR3 is 15 amino acids long. The CDR3 here is CASSPQRMGVAEAFF. The DNA for the CDR3 is TGTGCCAGCAGCCCCCAGCGAATGGGTGTCGCTGAAGCTTTCTTT.

This chain joins TRBV2 and TRBJ1-5, with TRBD1 matching over 9 bases. The CDR3 is 15 residues long. The trim removed 6 bases at V and 7 bases at J, leaving 10 bases unmatched. Germline V gene sequence: CDR1 SNHLY, CDR2 FYNNEI. Here the CDR3 reads CASRTTTGGVQPQHF. The CDR3 DNA sequence: TGTGCCAGCAGGACGACAACAGGGGGCGTCCAGCCCCAGCATTTT.

The genes are TRBV18 and TRBJ1-2; possible D gene TRBD1, 6 bases. This CDR3 is 15 amino acids long. Germline V lookup: CDR1 KGHSH, CDR2 LQKENI. The V end lost 3 bases, the J end lost 4 bases, and 15 bases lay between the germline ends. The CDR3 protein is CASSPTVGQTYGYTF. CDR3 bases: TGTGCCAGCTCACCGACCGTAGGACAGACCTATGGCTACACCTTC.

The chain employs TRBV2 and TRBJ1-5; tentative D call: TRBD1 (6 bases). CDR1 is SNHLY and CDR2 is FYNNEI in the germline V gene. The V end lost 5 bases, the J end lost 0 bases, and 8 bases lay between the germline ends. The CDR3 consists of 14 residues. The CDR3 region is CASSPQGSNQPQHF. CDR3 sequence (DNA): TGTGCCAGCAGTCCACAGGGTAGCAATCAGCCCCAGCATTTT.

This clone came up once. The V and J genes are TRBV6-1 and TRBJ1-1; TRBD1 agrees at 8 bases. Germline lookup yields CDR1 MNHNS and CDR2 SASEGT. The V and J ends lost 10 bases and 1 base, in that order; junction bases with no gene match: 11. This CDR3 is built from 15 residues. The chain's CDR3 is CATLGIDRGNTEAFF. The CDR3 DNA is TGTGCCACCCTAGGGATAGACAGGGGGAACACTGAAGCTTTCTTT.

This clone came up a few times. The V and J genes are TRBV4-1 and TRBJ1-2, with TRBD1 as a possible D gene (6 bases). There are 15 residues in the CDR3. V lost 1 base to trimming and J lost 1 base, with 10 bases between them. Germline CDR1 reads MGHRA; CDR2 reads YSYEKL. The CDR3 DNA reads TGCGCCAGCAGCCAAGGGACAGTTAATAACTATGGCTACACCTTC. It codes for CASSQGTVNNYGYTF.

The V and J genes are TRBV5-6 and TRBJ1-1, with D tentatively TRBD1 (5 bases). This CDR3 region has 13 residues. V lost 7 bases to trimming and J lost 6 bases, with 16 bases between them. CDR1 and CDR2 from the germline V gene are SGHDT and YYEEEE. CDR3 in DNA: TGTGCCAGCTCCGGGACTTGGGGCCCTGAAGCTTTCTTT. Translation: CASSGTWGPEAFF.

The gene calls are TRBV6-1 and TRBJ1-2; the D gene is possibly TRBD1 (6 bases). Looked up from germline, CDR1 is MNHNS and CDR2 is SASEGT. The CDR3 has 15 amino acids. V was clipped by 2 bases and J by 0 bases, with 10 bases between them. The CDR3 sequence: CASSETGWANYGYTF. The CDR3 region has the DNA TGTGCCAGCAGTGAAACAGGGTGGGCTAACTATGGCTACACCTTC.

This sequence joins TRBV5-6 and TRBJ2-5, with D possibly matching TRBD1 (5 bases). The CDR3 sequence is 14 residues long. Germline V CDR1 and CDR2: SGHDT, YYEEEE. V was trimmed by 3 bases and J by 4 bases, leaving 13 bases between them. The CDR3, as DNA: TGTGCCAGCAGCTCGGCCGGCCAGGGAGAGACCCAGTACTTC. This encodes CASSSAGQGETQYF.

V is TRBV5-6 and J is TRBJ2-7; D is unclear. This CDR3 has 15 amino acids. V gave up 0 bases and J gave up 2 bases, with 12 bases separating them. Looked up from germline, CDR1 is SGHDT and CDR2 is YYEEEE. The CDR3: CASSLGIVETYEQYF. CDR3 nucleotides: TGTGCCAGCAGCTTGGGAATAGTCGAGACCTACGAGCAGTACTTC.

The rearrangement joins TRBV7-6 to TRBJ1-1; D is unresolved. CDR3 length equals 14 residues. The germline V and J ends were trimmed by 5 bases and 0 bases, with 10 bases remaining between them. Germline loops: CDR1 SGHVS, CDR2 FNYEAQ. The CDR3 DNA follows: TGTGCCAGCAGCCTCAGGATTATGAACACTGAAGCTTTCTTT. Translating gives CASSLRIMNTEAFF.

J is TRBJ2-7 and V is TRBV28; TRBD2 matches at 10 bases. Germline V gene data show CDR1 as MDHEN and CDR2 as SYDVKM. The CDR3 sequence is 16 residues long. J was trimmed by 5 bases and V by 3 bases; bases with no gene match: 10. CDR3 sequence (DNA): TGTGCCAGCAGTTTTAGATCTAGCGGGAGTAGGCACGAGCAGTACTTC. This sequence encodes CASSFRSSGSRHEQYF.

The chain is built from TRBV9 and TRBJ2-2; 7 bases match TRBD1. Per germline, CDR1 SGDLS and CDR2 YYNGEE. The J segment lost 5 bases and the V segment lost 4 bases, leaving 8 bases of the junction unmatched. The CDR3 is 15 residues long. The CDR3 loop reads CASSPSPGGTGELFF. CDR3 nucleotides: TGTGCCAGCAGCCCCTCCCCAGGGGGAACCGGGGAGCTGTTTTTT. Supplemented by reference TRBV9 and TRBJ2-2, the full variable domain reads DSGVTQTPKHLITATGQRVTLRCSPRSGDLSVYWYQQSLDQGLQFLIQYYNGEERAKGNILERFSAQQFPDLHSELNLSSLELGDSALYFCASSPSPGGTGELFFGEGSRLTVL.